The entry below describes one T cell receptor beta chain. Germline V gene sequence: CDR1 LGHNA, CDR2 YNFKEQ. Trimming cost V 0 bases and J 1 base; bases outside gene matches: 13. The CDR3 consists of 19 residues. Assay used: immunoSEQ multiplex PCR; TCRdb lists only in-frame clones, some missing. The data contain some 640,000 clones, about 89% of them singletons. These data belong to a study of shared T cell receptors in the human thymus. The sample was also reused in another study, on human thymus T cells. This second study notes: Obtained as resections during corrective heart surgery, the thymus tissue was then studied. Both thymic and peripheral blood repertoires showed apparently biased V and J usage. What related research reported was that thymic repertoires overlapped highly among unrelated individuals.

This clonotype originated in a boy under two years old with a congenital heart defect. The chain employs TRBV4-2 and TRBJ2-7; TRBD2 matches 9 bases. Material: thymocytes. CDR3 coding DNA: TGTGCCAGCAGCCAAGACCACGGCGGGGGGGCTAGCCGTTCCTACGAGCAGTACTTC. This translates into CASSQDHGGGASRSYEQYF.